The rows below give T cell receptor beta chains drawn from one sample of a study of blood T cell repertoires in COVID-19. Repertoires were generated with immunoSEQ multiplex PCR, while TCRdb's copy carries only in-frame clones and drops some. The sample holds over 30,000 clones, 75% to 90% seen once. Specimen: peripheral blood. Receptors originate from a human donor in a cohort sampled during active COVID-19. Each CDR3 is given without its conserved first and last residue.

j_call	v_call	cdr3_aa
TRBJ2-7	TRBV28	ASSPQSYEQY
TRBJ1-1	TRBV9	ASSVGAYTEAF
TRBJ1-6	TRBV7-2	ASSSVRGSPLH
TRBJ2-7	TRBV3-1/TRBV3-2	ASSQGGYEQY
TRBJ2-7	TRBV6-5	ASARQGVGYEQY
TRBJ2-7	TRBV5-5	ASSLVWPQSYEQY
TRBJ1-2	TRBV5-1	ASSNSRTGSYGYT
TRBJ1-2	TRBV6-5	ASSLGRVGLYGYT
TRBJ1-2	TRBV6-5	ASSLIGGAGYGYT
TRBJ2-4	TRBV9	ASSVGSGQGAKNIQY